Shown below are 29 T cell receptor beta chains from a single sample sequenced in a study of neurological immune-mediated disorders. TCRdb independently ran MiXCR on the 5' RACE reads; one entry per CDR3 protein. Counted here are about 65,000 distinct CDR3 sequences, roughly 3.7% occurring once; the ten biggest clones make up about 2.4%. The sample was PBMCs. All receptors derive from a man aged 45 to 65 with multiple sclerosis.

This clonotype was seen many times. This chain uses TRBV6-6 with TRBJ2-2; 10 nucleotides align to TRBD1. The junction had 15 bases not matched to a gene; V was cut back by 6 bases and J by 5 bases. The CDR3 runs 18 residues. CDR1 is MNHNY, CDR2 SVGAGI, per germline (reference sequence). The CDR3 loop reads CASSQVGQGRPRTGELFF. The CDR3 region has the DNA TGTGCCAGCAGCCAAGTGGGACAGGGGCGACCTCGGACCGGGGAGCTGTTTTTT.

Ten or more counts support this clonotype. The chain recombines TRBV5-1 with TRBJ2-2; D unresolved. V was cut by 5 bases and J by 0 bases, with 8 bases left in between. This CDR3 region has 14 residues. CDR1 and CDR2 (germline): SGHRS, YFSETQ. For the CDR3, the DNA is TGCGCCAGCAGATGGACCGCGAACACCGGGGAGCTGTTTTTT. Its translation: CASRWTANTGELFF.

This clonotype was counted ten times or more. The rearrangement links TRBV12-3 or TRBV12-4 to TRBJ1-1; D gene unclear. Trimming cost V 10 bases and J 1 base, with 10 bases left between them. CDR3 length: 12 residues. The chain's CDR3 is CATQPQNTEAFF. In nucleotides, the CDR3 is TGTGCCACCCAACCCCAGAACACTGAAGCTTTCTTT.

The chain recombines TRBV7-8 with TRBJ1-1, with D uncertain. This CDR3 contains 14 residues. Per the germline V gene, CDR1 is SGHVS and CDR2 is FQNEAQ. The germline V and J ends were trimmed by 4 bases and 0 bases, with 9 bases remaining between them. CDR3: CASSSINMNTEAFF. The CDR3 nucleotides are TGTGCCAGCAGCTCGATAAATATGAACACTGAAGCTTTCTTT.

This clonotype was detected ten times or more. J is TRBJ1-2 and V is TRBV11-2, with D perhaps TRBD1 (5 bases). Germline values: CDR1 SGHAT, CDR2 FQNNGV. With 3 bases removed from V and 7 bases from J, the gap between germline ends came to 21 bases. This CDR3 contains 16 residues. In DNA, the CDR3 is TGTGCCAGCAGCTTCTTCCCCAAGGTCGAAGGGGCTGGCTACACCTTC. Encoded protein: CASSFFPKVEGAGYTF.

This clonotype was recorded at least ten times. The rearrangement links TRBV28 to TRBJ2-1; no reliable D call. The V gene lost 3 bases and the J gene lost 4 bases, with 13 bases spanning the gap. This CDR3 has 15 residues. Germline CDR1 MDHEN, CDR2 SYDVKM. Here the CDR3 DNA reads TGTGCCAGCAGTTTCCCGCAGGCCACTTACAATGAGCAGTTCTTC. As protein: CASSFPQATYNEQFF.

In this sample, this clonotype turned up many times. The V and J genes are TRBV3-1 and TRBJ2-2; a possible D gene is TRBD2 (6 bases). The V end was cut by 4 bases, the J end by 6 bases, with 12 bases between. The CDR3 consists of 14 residues. Germline CDR1 is LGHDT and CDR2 is YNNKEL (reference sequence). The CDR3 DNA is TGTGCCAGCAGCCGGGGGACTCCTTCCGGGGAGCTGTTTTTT. Translation: CASSRGTPSGELFF.

The table lists this clonotype with many counts. V gene TRBV5-1 combines with J gene TRBJ2-1; perhaps D is TRBD1 or TRBD2 (5 bases each). The CDR3 sequence is 14 residues long. Trimming stripped 5 bases from V and 3 bases from J, with 12 bases between. CDR1 and CDR2 (germline): SGHRS, YFSETQ. The CDR3 spells CASSLGTYYNEQFF. In nucleotides, the CDR3 is TGCGCCAGCAGTCTCGGGACCTACTACAATGAGCAGTTCTTC.

In this sample, this clonotype turned up many times. The rearrangement uses TRBV20-1 and TRBJ2-3; possibly TRBD1 or TRBD2 for D (5 bases each). V shed 0 bases and J shed 0 bases, with 16 bases lying between them. CDR1 is DFQATT and CDR2 is SNEGSKA in the germline V gene (reference sequence). CDR3 length equals 17 residues. CDR3 sequence reads: CSARDLRGEISTDTQYF. CDR3 DNA sequence: TGCAGTGCTAGAGATCTCCGAGGGGAGATTAGCACAGATACGCAGTATTTT.

This chain joins TRBV7-7 and TRBJ1-1; the match to TRBD1 covers 9 bases. The CDR3 sequence is 16 residues long. With 5 bases clipped from V and 3 bases from J, the junction kept 10 bases outside the gene matches. Germline V CDR1 and CDR2: SSHAT, FNYEAQ (reference sequence). CDR3 in amino acids: CASSPWTGERDTEAFF. The CDR3 DNA is TGTGCCAGCAGCCCTTGGACAGGGGAACGGGACACTGAAGCTTTCTTT.

This clonotype was seen at least ten times. The CDR3 is CSARMGGTGGYEQYF. The CDR3 bases are TGCAGTGCTAGAATGGGCGGGACAGGGGGCTACGAGCAGTACTTC. The rearrangement links TRBV20-1 to TRBJ2-7; 11 bases are shared with TRBD1. Germline V gene sequence: CDR1 DFQATT, CDR2 SNEGSKA (reference sequence). V trimming: 2 bases; J trimming: 3 bases; junction bases outside the gene matches: 6. This CDR3 contains 15 residues.

This clonotype was recorded many times. The chain has TRBV24-1 and TRBJ2-1, with TRBD2 identical over 7 bases. Germline CDR1 KGHDR, CDR2 SFDVKD. The length of the CDR3 is 17 residues. V shed 2 bases and J 3 bases; nucleotides not matched to a gene: 9. The CDR3 bases are TGTGCCACCAGTGATTCTTCTCTGCGGGGGAACTACAATGAGCAGTTCTTC. Protein sequence: CATSDSSLRGNYNEQFF.

The table lists this clonotype with many counts. The genes are TRBV15 and TRBJ2-5; D is ambiguous. V shed 5 bases and J shed 3 bases, with 4 bases lying between them. The CDR3 runs to 11 residues. CDR1 and CDR2 (germline): LNHNV, YYDKDF (reference sequence). The CDR3 spells CATSSEETQYF. DNA for the CDR3: TGTGCCACCAGCTCGGAAGAGACCCAGTACTTC.

This clonotype has ten or more counts. The gene calls are TRBV9 and TRBJ2-7, with 7 bases aligning to TRBD1. Germline V gene sequence: CDR1 SGDLS, CDR2 YYNGEE. With 3 bases clipped from V and 6 bases from J, the junction kept 6 bases outside the gene matches. The CDR3 spans 13 residues. CDR3 in DNA: TGTGCCAGCAGCGAGGGACAGCATGTCGAGCAGTACTTC. It codes for CASSEGQHVEQYF.

The table lists this clonotype with many counts. This sequence joins TRBV20-1 and TRBJ2-5, with D perhaps assigned TRBD1 or TRBD2 (6 bases each). Germline-derived CDR1 and CDR2 are DFQATT and SNEGSKA (reference sequence). Trimming pared 7 bases from V and 2 bases from J, leaving 20 bases between. The CDR3 loop spans 15 amino acids. The CDR3 coding sequence is TGCAGTGTTGGGGGGCGGGGCCATTTGCAAGAGACCCAGTACTTC. Translating gives CSVGGRGHLQETQYF.

In its sample, this clonotype was seen many times. The J gene is TRBJ1-6, the V gene TRBV7-9, with 8 bases that match TRBD1. CDR1 and CDR2 from the germline V gene are SEHNR and FQNEAQ (reference sequence). The CDR3 has 14 amino acids. Trimming cost V 6 bases and J 8 bases; bases outside gene matches: 6. CDR3 sequence reads: CASSLGQDHSPLHF. CDR3 sequence (DNA): TGTGCCAGCAGTCTGGGACAGGATCATTCACCCCTCCACTTT.

This clonotype has at least ten counts. The V call is TRBV9, the J call TRBJ1-2; 7 nucleotides agree with TRBD1. After removal of 0 bases from V and 4 bases from J, the junction contained 3 bases not matched to a gene. The CDR3 totals 14 residues. Germline V gene lookup returns CDR1 SGDLS and CDR2 YYNGEE. For the CDR3, the DNA is TGTGCCAGCAGCGTAGACAGGGGCTCCTATGGCTACACCTTC. The encoded protein is CASSVDRGSYGYTF. The full variable domain, with the rest looked up from reference TRBV9 and TRBJ1-2, is DSGVTQTPKHLITATGQRVTLRCSPRSGDLSVYWYQQSLDQGLQFLIQYYNGEERAKGNILERFSAQQFPDLHSELNLSSLELGDSALYFCASSVDRGSYGYTFGSGTRLTVV.

This clonotype was seen at least ten times. The chain has TRBV2 and TRBJ2-1, with 7 nucleotides matching TRBD1. The CDR3 length is 14 residues. Germline assignment: CDR1 SNHLY and CDR2 FYNNEI. The trim removed 7 bases at V and 9 bases at J, leaving 12 bases unmatched. CDR3 sequence (DNA): TGTGCCAGCACCCCGGGACAGATCCGCGGTGAGCAGTTCTTC. It yields the protein CASTPGQIRGEQFF.

In its sample, this clonotype was seen many times. This sequence joins TRBV7-3 and TRBJ2-1; TRBD1 or TRBD2 may be the D gene (5 bases each). The CDR3 spans 16 residues. CDR1 is SGHTA, CDR2 FQGTGA, per germline. Trimming cost V 6 bases and J 0 bases, with 15 bases left between them. The CDR3 reads CASSIWGTSSYNEQFF. DNA for the CDR3: TGTGCCAGCAGTATCTGGGGGACGAGCTCCTACAATGAGCAGTTCTTC.

In this sample, this clonotype turned up many times. The chain combines TRBV20-1 with TRBJ1-5; 9 bases fit TRBD1. V was pared by 5 bases and J by 2 bases, with 7 bases of the junction left unmatched. CDR3 size: 15 residues. Germline CDR1 is DFQATT and CDR2 is SNEGSKA (reference sequence). CDR3 coding DNA: TGCAGTGCTCTACTCCGGGACAGGGGCAATCAGCCCCAGCATTTT. Protein sequence: CSALLRDRGNQPQHF.

Ten or more counts support this clonotype. The chain uses TRBV9 and TRBJ2-1; 8 positions agree with TRBD2. V trimming: 4 bases; J trimming: 10 bases; junction bases outside the gene matches: 13. The length of the CDR3 is 15 residues. CDR1 SGDLS and CDR2 YYNGEE come from the germline V gene. The chain's CDR3 is CASSPLGGAAEEQFF. The CDR3 DNA follows: TGTGCCAGCAGCCCCCTCGGGGGGGCCGCAGAGGAGCAGTTCTTC.

This sequence joins TRBV20-1 and TRBJ2-7; the match to TRBD2 covers 9 bases. V lost 3 bases and J lost 2; bases outside the gene matches: 8. This CDR3 spans 15 amino acids. Germline loops: CDR1 DFQATT, CDR2 SNEGSKA (reference sequence). DNA of the CDR3: TGCAGTGCTAGCAGTAGCGGGGGAGCCACCTACGAGCAGTACTTC. Amino acids: CSASSSGGATYEQYF.

This clonotype showed up many times. As DNA, the CDR3 is TGCGCCAGCAGCCAAGACATAGCAGCCGAGCAGTACTTC. Protein product: CASSQDIAAEQYF. The chain employs TRBV4-1 and TRBJ2-7; D is undetermined. The CDR3 covers 13 residues. V lost 0 bases and J lost 6, with 9 bases in between. Germline V CDR1 and CDR2: MGHRA, YSYEKL.

At least ten counts were recorded for this clonotype. The genes are TRBV20-1 and TRBJ1-1, with 7 bases lining up with TRBD1. The CDR3 length is 14 residues. The trim removed 1 base at V and 3 bases at J, leaving 5 bases unmatched. Germline loops: CDR1 DFQATT, CDR2 SNEGSKA (reference sequence). CDR3 protein: CSARGYTGDTEAFF. The CDR3 DNA sequence: TGCAGTGCTAGAGGTTATACAGGGGACACTGAAGCTTTCTTT.

This clonotype was picked up many times. The chain links TRBV7-2 to TRBJ1-1; tentatively, D is TRBD1 (6 bases). CDR3 length: 14 amino acids. V lost 5 bases to trimming and J lost 1 base, with 11 bases between them. Germline lookup yields CDR1 SGHTA and CDR2 FQGNSA. The CDR3, as DNA: TGTGCCAGCAGCCGGGGGGGCAGGAACACTGAAGCTTTCTTT. This gives the protein CASSRGGRNTEAFF.

Many counts were recorded for this clonotype. This chain uses TRBV12-3 or TRBV12-4 with TRBJ1-1; the match to TRBD1 covers 9 bases. The CDR3 is made up of 15 amino acids. The V segment lost 6 bases and the J segment 4 bases; nucleotides outside the gene matches: 9. The CDR3 region is CASSLTTGGLTEAFF. The DNA for the CDR3 is TGTGCCAGCAGCCTGACGACAGGGGGGCTCACTGAAGCTTTCTTT.

This clonotype was picked up a small number of times. The chain recombines TRBV2 with TRBJ2-2; the match to TRBD2 covers 11 bases. The CDR3 runs to 15 residues. V shed 9 bases and J 0 bases; nucleotides not matched to a gene: 3. Germline-derived CDR1 and CDR2 are SNHLY and FYNNEI. CDR3 bases: TGTGCCAGTAGCGGGGGGGTGCCGAACACCGGGGAGCTGTTTTTT. Its translation: CASSGGVPNTGELFF.

This clonotype showed up many times. The V and J genes are TRBV20-1 and TRBJ2-5; weak D call: TRBD1 (6 bases). The CDR3 totals 12 residues. Between the trimmed V and J ends, which lost 6 bases and 0 bases, there was a span of 8 bases. Germline V gene data show CDR1 as DFQATT and CDR2 as SNEGSKA (reference sequence). CDR3 coding DNA: TGCAGTGCGAGACAGGACCAAGAGACCCAGTACTTC. The encoded protein is CSARQDQETQYF.

Many counts were recorded for this clonotype. The chain couples TRBV6-5 to TRBJ2-1, with a weak D call TRBD2 (5 bases). Trimming cost V 2 bases and J 9 bases, with 14 bases left between them. CDR1 MNHEY and CDR2 SVGAGI come from the germline V gene. CDR3 length: 14 residues. In DNA, the CDR3 is TGTGCCAGCAGTTACCGGAGGACTTCTCCTGAGCAGTTCTTC. Protein sequence: CASSYRRTSPEQFF.